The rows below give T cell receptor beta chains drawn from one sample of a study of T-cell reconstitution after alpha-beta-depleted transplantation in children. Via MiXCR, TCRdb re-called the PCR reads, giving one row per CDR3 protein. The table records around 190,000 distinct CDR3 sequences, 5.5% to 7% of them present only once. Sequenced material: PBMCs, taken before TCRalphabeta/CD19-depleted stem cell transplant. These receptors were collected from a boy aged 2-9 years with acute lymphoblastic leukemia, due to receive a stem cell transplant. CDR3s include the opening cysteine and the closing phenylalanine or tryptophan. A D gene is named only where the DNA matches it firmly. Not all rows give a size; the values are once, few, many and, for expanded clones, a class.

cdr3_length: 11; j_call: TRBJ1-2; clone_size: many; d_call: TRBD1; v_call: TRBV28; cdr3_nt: TGTGCCAGCAGTGACAGGGGAGGCTACACCTTC; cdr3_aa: CASSDRGGYTF
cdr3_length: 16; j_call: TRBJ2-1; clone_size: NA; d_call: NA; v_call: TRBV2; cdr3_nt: TGTGCCAGCAGCGAACTTGGTGGCTCATCCTACAATGAGCAGTTCTTC; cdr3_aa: CASSELGGSSYNEQFF
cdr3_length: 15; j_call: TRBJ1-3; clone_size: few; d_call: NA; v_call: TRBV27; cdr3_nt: TGTGCCAGCAGAGTTACACGGTATGGCGGAAACACCATATATTTT; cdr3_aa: CASRVTRYGGNTIYF
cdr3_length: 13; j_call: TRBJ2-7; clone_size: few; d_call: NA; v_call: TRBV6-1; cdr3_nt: TGTGCCAGCAGCAGGACCCCCCCCTACGAGCAGTACTTC; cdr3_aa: CASSRTPPYEQYF
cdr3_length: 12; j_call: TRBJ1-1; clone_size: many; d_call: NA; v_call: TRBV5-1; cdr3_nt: TGCGCCAGCAGCCAGGACAGCACTGAAGCTTTCTTT; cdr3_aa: CASSQDSTEAFF
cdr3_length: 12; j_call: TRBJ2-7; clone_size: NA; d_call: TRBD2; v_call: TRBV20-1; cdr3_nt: TGCAGTGCGCCCGCGGGAGATTACGAGCAGTACTTC; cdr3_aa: CSAPAGDYEQYF
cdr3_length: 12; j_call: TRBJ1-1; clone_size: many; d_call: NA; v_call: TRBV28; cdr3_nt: TGTGCCAGCAACTGGGTGAACACTGAAGCTTTCTTT; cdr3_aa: CASNWVNTEAFF
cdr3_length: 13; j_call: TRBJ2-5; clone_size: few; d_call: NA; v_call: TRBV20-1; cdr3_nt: TGCAGTGTCCTTACAGGGTCGAGGGAGACCCAGTACTTC; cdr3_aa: CSVLTGSRETQYF
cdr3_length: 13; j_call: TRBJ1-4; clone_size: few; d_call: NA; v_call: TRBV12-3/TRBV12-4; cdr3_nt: TGTGCCAGCAGGGAGGGACACAATGAAAAACTGTTTTTT; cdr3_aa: CASREGHNEKLFF
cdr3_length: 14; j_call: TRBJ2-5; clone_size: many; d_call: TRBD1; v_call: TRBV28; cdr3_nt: TGTGCCAGCAGTTTGGGACAGCTACAAGAGACCCAGTACTTC; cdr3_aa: CASSLGQLQETQYF
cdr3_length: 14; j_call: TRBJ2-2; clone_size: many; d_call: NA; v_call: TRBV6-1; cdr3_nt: TGTGCCAGCACCTTCGGGCGGAACACCGGGGAGCTGTTTTTT; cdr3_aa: CASTFGRNTGELFF
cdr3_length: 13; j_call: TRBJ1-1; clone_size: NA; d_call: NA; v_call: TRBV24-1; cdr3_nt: TGTGCCACCAGTGATTCAGGGAACACTGAAGCTTTCTTT; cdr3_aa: CATSDSGNTEAFF
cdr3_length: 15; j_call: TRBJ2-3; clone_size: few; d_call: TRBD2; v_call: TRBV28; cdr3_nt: TGTGCCAGCAGCCCCATAGCGGGTAGGGAAGATACGCAGTATTTT; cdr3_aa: CASSPIAGREDTQYF
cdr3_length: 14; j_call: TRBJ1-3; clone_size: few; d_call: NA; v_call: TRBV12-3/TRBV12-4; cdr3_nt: TGTGCCAGCACCCCGACAGCCTCTGGAAACACCATATATTTT; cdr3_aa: CASTPTASGNTIYF
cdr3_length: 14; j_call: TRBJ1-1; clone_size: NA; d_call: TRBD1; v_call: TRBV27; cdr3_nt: TGTGCCAGCAGTTCATTACAGGGGATTACTGAAGCTTTCTTT; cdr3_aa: CASSSLQGITEAFF
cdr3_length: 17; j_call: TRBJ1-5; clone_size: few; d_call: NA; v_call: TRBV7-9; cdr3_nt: TGTGCCAGCAGCCCCTGGGGTAGGGGTGAGGGCAATCAGCCCCAGCATTTT; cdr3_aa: CASSPWGRGEGNQPQHF
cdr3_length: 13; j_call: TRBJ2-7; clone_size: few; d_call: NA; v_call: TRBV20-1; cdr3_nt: TGCAGTGCTAGACAGGGAAACACCTACGAGCAGTACTTC; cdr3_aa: CSARQGNTYEQYF
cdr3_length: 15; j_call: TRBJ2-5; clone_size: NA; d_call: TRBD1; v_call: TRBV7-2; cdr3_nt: TGTGCCAGCAGCTTCGGACAGGGGGCCGGAGAGACCCAGTACTTC; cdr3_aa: CASSFGQGAGETQYF
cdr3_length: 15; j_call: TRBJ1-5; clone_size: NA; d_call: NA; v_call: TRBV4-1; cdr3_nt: TGCGCCAGCAGCCAAGTTACGGCCAGCAATCAGCCCCAGCATTTT; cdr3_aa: CASSQVTASNQPQHF
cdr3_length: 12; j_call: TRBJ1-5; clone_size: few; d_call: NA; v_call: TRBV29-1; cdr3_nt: TGCAGCCGCAAGATGCGGAATCAGCCCCAGCATTTT; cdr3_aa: CSRKMRNQPQHF
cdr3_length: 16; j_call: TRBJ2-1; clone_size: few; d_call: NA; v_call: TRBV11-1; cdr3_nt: TGTGCCAGCGGCAAAGGGGGTGGTCAGGACTACAATGAGCAGTTCTTC; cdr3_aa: CASGKGGGQDYNEQFF
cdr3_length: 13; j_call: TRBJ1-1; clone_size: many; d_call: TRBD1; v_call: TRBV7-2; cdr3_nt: TGTGCCAGCAGCCTAACAGGGGGCACACCAGCTTTCTTT; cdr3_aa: CASSLTGGTPAFF
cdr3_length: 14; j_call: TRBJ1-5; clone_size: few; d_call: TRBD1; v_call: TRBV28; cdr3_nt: TGTGCCAGCAGTTTGGACAGGGAGGATCAGCCCCAGCATTTT; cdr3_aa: CASSLDREDQPQHF
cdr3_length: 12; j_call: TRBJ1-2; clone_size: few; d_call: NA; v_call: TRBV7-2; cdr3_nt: TGTGCCAGCAGCGCGATCGGCCATGGCTACACCTTC; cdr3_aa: CASSAIGHGYTF
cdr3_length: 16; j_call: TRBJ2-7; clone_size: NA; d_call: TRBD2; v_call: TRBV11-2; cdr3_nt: TGTGCCAGCAGCTCCGGACTAGCCACGAGACCCTACGAGCAGTACTTC; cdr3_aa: CASSSGLATRPYEQYF
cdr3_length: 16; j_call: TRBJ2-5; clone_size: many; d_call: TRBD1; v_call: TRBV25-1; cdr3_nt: TGTGCCAGCAGTGAATTTCGCCCAGGGGGCGAAGAGACCCAGTACTTC; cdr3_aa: CASSEFRPGGEETQYF
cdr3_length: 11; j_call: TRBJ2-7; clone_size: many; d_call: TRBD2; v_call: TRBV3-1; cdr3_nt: TGTGCCAGCGGGGGGGTAACCGAGCAGTACTTC; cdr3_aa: CASGGVTEQYF